This TCR beta chain was identified in a study of cytomegalovirus exposure and HLA in healthy donors. CDR3 length: 14 amino acids. 60 Vbeta and 13 Jbeta primers were used in PCR. Per the original data handling: Around 12 million of tens of millions of unique TCR beta chains were shared, per a later count. The repertoire was sequenced with immunoSEQ multiplex PCR; TCRdb's copy has only in-frame clones and lacks some. That table is the source of V, J and clone size, and D and trimming were worked out from the DNA. The table has tens of thousands of clones, around 80% seen once. Sequencing used PBMCs. The origin of this receptor is a man aged 50-59 years in good health and CMV-seropositive. V gene TRBV12-1 combines with J gene TRBJ1-2; TRBD1 is the table's D call, not checked against the DNA. TRBV12-1 is reported as a pseudogene. The CDR3 reads CASSLRSAGNGYTF. In nucleotides, the CDR3 is TGTGCCAGCAGCCTGAGGTCCGCAGGGAATGGCTACACCTTC.